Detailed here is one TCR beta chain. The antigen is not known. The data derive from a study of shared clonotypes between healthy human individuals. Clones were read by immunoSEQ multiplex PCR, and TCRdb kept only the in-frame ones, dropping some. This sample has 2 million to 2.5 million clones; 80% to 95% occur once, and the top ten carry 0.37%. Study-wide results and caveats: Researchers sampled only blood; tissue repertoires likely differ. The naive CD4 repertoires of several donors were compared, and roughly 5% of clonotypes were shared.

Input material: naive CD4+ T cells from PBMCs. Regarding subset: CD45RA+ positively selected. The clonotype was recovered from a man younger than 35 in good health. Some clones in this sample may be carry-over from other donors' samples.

CDR3 DNA: TGCGCCAGCAGGGCCGCTTCCATGAACACTGAAGCTTTCTTT. This translates into CASRAASMNTEAFF. The chain couples TRBV5-1 to TRBJ1-1; D is unresolved. This CDR3 region has 14 residues. Germline V gene data show CDR1 as SGHRS and CDR2 as YFSETQ. V was clipped by 5 bases and J by 0 bases, with 11 bases between them.